These 20 T cell receptor beta chains were sequenced from one sample in a study of T-cell memory formation after mild COVID-19. From the 5' RACE reads, TCRdb called clonotypes with MiXCR, one entry per CDR3 protein. This sample carries about 110,000 distinct CDR3 sequences, roughly a sixth of them seen once, and the ten largest clones take approximately 5.1%. The sample taken for sequencing was PBMCs or a T cell subset sorted from them (not recorded which). These receptor sequences come from a man aged 18-30 years who had mild COVID-19 (a few samples of this study predate the infection). Cell type and time point are not known.

A few counts support this clonotype. The chain uses TRBV20-1 and TRBJ1-1; tentative D call: TRBD1 (5 bases). V was clipped by 6 bases and J by 1 base, with 9 bases between them. The CDR3 has 12 amino acids. CDR1 is DFQATT and CDR2 is SNEGSKA in the germline V gene (reference sequence). This CDR3 reads CSAQQANTEAFF. As DNA, the CDR3 is TGCAGTGCACAACAGGCGAACACTGAAGCTTTCTTT.

This clonotype was detected only once. The rearrangement joins TRBV14 to TRBJ1-1; unclear D gene. CDR3 length equals 13 residues. CDR1 and CDR2 from the germline V gene are SGHDN and FVKESK. V was cut by 1 base and J by 2 bases, with 5 bases left in between. The CDR3 sequence: CASSQAANTEAFF. DNA of the CDR3: TGTGCCAGCAGCCAAGCGGCTAACACTGAAGCTTTCTTT.

V gene TRBV4-1 combines with J gene TRBJ1-2; D is unresolved. Germline-derived CDR1 and CDR2 are MGHRA and YSYEKL. Trimming left V 0 bases short and J 8 bases short, with 10 bases between. CDR3 length: 13 residues. This CDR3 is CASSQERMGGYTF. DNA for the CDR3: TGCGCCAGCAGCCAAGAAAGGATGGGCGGCTACACCTTC.

This clonotype turned up a few times. The chain employs TRBV7-9 and TRBJ1-2; 9 nucleotides align to TRBD1. V was clipped by 5 bases and J by 7 bases; unmatched bases: 8. Germline V lookup: CDR1 SEHNR, CDR2 FQNEAQ (reference sequence). The CDR3 has 14 amino acids. The CDR3: CASSRDRANLGYTF. The CDR3 region has the DNA TGTGCCAGCAGCCGGGACAGGGCGAACCTTGGCTACACCTTC.

The V and J genes are TRBV7-2 and TRBJ2-5; no clear D gene. V lost 0 bases and J 0 bases, leaving 14 bases between the germline ends. CDR1 and CDR2 from the germline V gene are SGHTA and FQGNSA. The CDR3 spans 17 residues. CDR3: CASSLARRFPYQETQYF. CDR3 nucleotide sequence: TGTGCCAGCAGCTTAGCGCGCCGATTTCCGTACCAAGAGACCCAGTACTTC. Complete variable domain (other parts from reference TRBV7-2 and TRBJ2-5): GAGVSQSPSNKVTEKGKDVELRCDPISGHTALYWYRQSLGQGLEFLIYFQGNSAPDKSGLPSDRFSAERTGGSVSTLTIQRTQQEDSAVYLCASSLARRFPYQETQYFGPGTRLLVL.

The chain uses TRBV7-2 and TRBJ2-1; D might be TRBD2 (5 bases). V was cut by 0 bases and J by 9 bases, with 6 bases left in between. Per germline, CDR1 SGHTA and CDR2 FQGNSA. The CDR3 runs 12 residues. CDR3 in DNA: TGTGCCAGCAGCTTAGCCGAGGGTGAGCAGTTCTTC. Translating it yields CASSLAEGEQFF.

This clonotype was recorded a few times. This sequence joins TRBV12-3 or TRBV12-4 and TRBJ2-3; D is unclear. Trimming left V 1 base short and J 2 bases short, with 4 bases between. The length of the CDR3 is 13 residues. The CDR3 sequence: CASSLDITDTQYF. The CDR3 region has the DNA TGTGCCAGCAGTTTAGATATCACAGATACGCAGTATTTT.

The sample holds a few counts of this clonotype. This sequence joins TRBV5-6 and TRBJ1-2; D not certain. The germline V gene encodes CDR1 SGHDT and CDR2 YYEEEE. This CDR3 comprises 14 residues. V was shortened by 4 bases and J by 4 bases, with 14 bases between the two germline ends. The CDR3 nucleotides read TGTGCCAGCAGCCTACGTGTCAGAGTCTATGGCTACACCTTC. Its translation is CASSLRVRVYGYTF.

This clonotype was found a few times. The CDR3 coding sequence is TGCGCCAGCAGCTTGGATGGGGGACGCCGATCAGATACGCAGTATTTT. This codes for CASSLDGGRRSDTQYF. V and J are TRBV5-1 and TRBJ2-3; tentatively, D is TRBD1 or TRBD2 (5 bases each). The CDR3 is made up of 16 amino acids. Trimming removed 0 bases from V and 4 bases from J, with 15 bases in between. CDR1 is SGHRS, CDR2 YFSETQ, per germline.

The V gene is TRBV2, the J gene TRBJ2-7; 7 bases fit TRBD1. Germline lookup yields CDR1 SNHLY and CDR2 FYNNEI. J was trimmed by 1 base and V by 6 bases; bases with no gene match: 6. This CDR3 is built from 14 residues. CDR3 residues: CASRVRGWSYEQYF. The CDR3 DNA reads as TGTGCCAGCAGGGTCAGGGGGTGGTCCTACGAGCAGTACTTC.

This clonotype has just a few counts. The chain joins TRBV5-1 to TRBJ1-2, with D hard to call. Germline lookup yields CDR1 SGHRS and CDR2 YFSETQ. This CDR3 contains 17 residues. Between the trimmed V and J ends, which lost 0 bases and 0 bases, there was a span of 15 bases. The CDR3 protein is CASSLERPGSANYGYTF. The CDR3 coding sequence is TGCGCCAGCAGCTTGGAAAGGCCGGGTTCAGCTAACTATGGCTACACCTTC.

The chain carries TRBV3-1 and TRBJ2-2; weak D call: TRBD2 (6 bases). The ends were cut back, 7 bases at V and 0 bases at J, with 15 bases in the middle. Per germline, CDR1 LGHDT and CDR2 YNNKEL (reference sequence). This CDR3 is 16 amino acids long. The CDR3 sequence: CASTREWRANTGELFF. In DNA form, the CDR3 reads TGTGCCAGCACCCGGGAGTGGCGGGCGAACACCGGGGAGCTGTTTTTT.

This clonotype was found a few times. The rearrangement uses TRBV7-6 and TRBJ2-1, with D unclear. Per the germline V gene, CDR1 is SGHVS and CDR2 is FNYEAQ. Trimming removed 5 bases at V and 2 bases at J, with 16 bases between. This CDR3 comprises 16 residues. The CDR3 region has the DNA TGTGCCAGCAGCGCCGCGCAAGGACGACCCTACAATGAGCAGTTCTTC. This sequence encodes CASSAAQGRPYNEQFF.

The V call is TRBV27, the J call TRBJ2-5, with TRBD2 as a possible D gene (5 bases). CDR1 is MNHEY and CDR2 is SMNVEV in the germline V gene (reference sequence). CDR3 size: 15 residues. V was pared by 8 bases and J by 3 bases, with 19 bases between. CDR3 protein: CASAVWTAGKETQYF. DNA of the CDR3: TGTGCCAGCGCCGTATGGACTGCAGGCAAAGAGACCCAGTACTTC.

The V and J genes are TRBV20-1 and TRBJ2-7; D is unclear. The V gene's germline CDR1 is DFQATT and CDR2 SNEGSKA (reference sequence). This CDR3 comprises 11 residues. V lost 6 bases and J 2 bases, leaving 8 bases between the germline ends. CDR3: CSAAEPYEQYF. The CDR3 DNA reads TGCAGTGCAGCAGAACCCTACGAGCAGTACTTC.

This clonotype was picked up many times. The rearrangement uses TRBV5-1 and TRBJ2-2; a weak D match, TRBD2 (7 bases). Trimming cost V 5 bases and J 2 bases, with 13 bases left between them. Germline values: CDR1 SGHRS, CDR2 YFSETQ. This CDR3 region has 15 residues. The CDR3 here is CASRPGGVNTGELFF. In DNA form, the CDR3 reads TGCGCCAGCAGACCGGGGGGCGTAAACACCGGGGAGCTGTTTTTT. The full variable domain, its missing parts supplied by reference TRBV5-1 and TRBJ2-2, is KAGVTQTPRYLIKTRGQQVTLSCSPISGHRSVSWYQQTPGQGLQFLFEYFSETQRNKGNFPGRFSGRQFSNSRSEMNVSTLELGDSALYLCASRPGGVNTGELFFGEGSRLTVL.

This clonotype has just a few counts. The rearrangement uses TRBV5-6 and TRBJ1-3; D unresolved. CDR3 size: 15 residues. Germline-derived CDR1 and CDR2 are SGHDT and YYEEEE. The V end was cut by 3 bases, the J end by 0 bases, with 10 bases between. CDR3 coding DNA: TGTGCCAGCAGCTCTTCGGACGGCTCTGGAAACACCATATATTTT. The encoded protein is CASSSSDGSGNTIYF. The whole variable domain, remainder taken from reference TRBV5-6 and TRBJ1-3, is DAGVTQSPTHLIKTRGQQVTLRCSPKSGHDTVSWYQQALGQGPQFIFQYYEEEERQRGNFPDRFSGHQFPNYSSELNVNALLLGDSALYLCASSSSDGSGNTIYFGEGSWLTVV.

The chain uses TRBV12-3 or TRBV12-4 and TRBJ1-2, with D maybe TRBD1 (6 bases). This CDR3 has 16 amino acids. Trimming shortened V by 5 bases and J by 2 bases, and 18 bases separated the two germline ends. In DNA form, the CDR3 reads TGTGCCAGCAGTACCCTCGGGGGCGCTTCCAACTATGGCTACACCTTC. Translation: CASSTLGGASNYGYTF.

This clonotype was seen more than once but under ten times. This sequence joins TRBV19 and TRBJ2-2; D ambiguous. The CDR3 consists of 13 residues. Per germline, CDR1 LNHDA and CDR2 SQIVND (reference sequence). V was cut by 1 base and J by 3 bases, with 3 bases left in between. CDR3 in amino acids: CASSIGYTGELFF. The CDR3, as DNA: TGTGCCAGTAGTATAGGATACACCGGGGAGCTGTTTTTT.

This clonotype was counted ten times or more. This chain joins TRBV5-1 and TRBJ2-1; 11 positions agree with TRBD2. Germline CDR1 and CDR2: SGHRS and YFSETQ. This CDR3 contains 16 residues. J gave up 7 bases and V 1 base, and 7 bases lay outside the gene matches. The CDR3 spells CASSLSLAGGANEQFF. CDR3 nucleotide sequence: TGCGCCAGCAGCTTGTCCCTAGCGGGGGGTGCGAATGAGCAGTTCTTC.